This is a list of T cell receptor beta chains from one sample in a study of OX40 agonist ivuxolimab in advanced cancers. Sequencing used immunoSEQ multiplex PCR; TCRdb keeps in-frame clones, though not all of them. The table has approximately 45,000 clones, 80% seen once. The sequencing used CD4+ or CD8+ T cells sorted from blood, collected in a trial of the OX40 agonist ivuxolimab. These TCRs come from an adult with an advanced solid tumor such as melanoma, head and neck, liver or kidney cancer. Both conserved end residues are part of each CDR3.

CDR3: CAGGAGRQETQYF
V: TRBV30
J: TRBJ2-5

CDR3: CASSVGGSTDTQYF
V: TRBV9
J: TRBJ2-3

CDR3: CASSSLAAPVLNEQFF
V: TRBV7-3
J: TRBJ2-1

CDR3: CASSKSPGASGAGELFF
V: TRBV4-1
J: TRBJ2-2

CDR3: CATSRDLAYEQYF
V: TRBV15
J: TRBJ2-7

CDR3: CASSLNGDTQYF
V: TRBV7-3
J: TRBJ2-3

CDR3: CAWRQGRTEAFF
V: TRBV30
J: TRBJ1-1

CDR3: CASSLLGRQETQYF
V: TRBV5-1
J: TRBJ2-5

CDR3: CASSLHGGNQPQHF
V: TRBV7-2
J: TRBJ1-5

CDR3: CASSSQGGTGELFF
V: TRBV5-4
J: TRBJ2-2

CDR3: CASTRTIRASSYNEQFF
V: TRBV19
J: TRBJ2-1

CDR3: CASTRSRVGTGELFF
V: TRBV6-1
J: TRBJ2-2

CDR3: CASSQPPTGEGTQYF
V: TRBV7-6
J: TRBJ2-5

CDR3: CAWSVYGVGNTIYF
V: TRBV30
J: TRBJ1-3

CDR3: CASSLAQTPGLETQYF
V: TRBV7-9
J: TRBJ2-5

CDR3: CATSGGVGDNSPLHF
V: TRBV15
J: TRBJ1-6

CDR3: CASSSPGTPYGYTF
V: TRBV5-4
J: TRBJ1-2

CDR3: CASSRWGGGKETQYF
V: TRBV2
J: TRBJ2-5

CDR3: CSVKTGTGELFF
V: TRBV29-1
J: TRBJ2-2

CDR3: CASSPRTGGKTGELFF
V: TRBV9
J: TRBJ2-2

CDR3: CASSTYPGLADYEQYF
V: TRBV28
J: TRBJ2-7

CDR3: CASSYVRTGGGYGYTF
V: TRBV6-5
J: TRBJ1-2

CDR3: CASSLLAGGPGELFF
V: TRBV11-2
J: TRBJ2-2

CDR3: CAWDEDPYGYTF
V: TRBV30
J: TRBJ1-2

CDR3: CASSFGGSNTGELFF
V: TRBV27
J: TRBJ2-2

CDR3: CASKGAGGYTF
V: TRBV19
J: TRBJ1-2

CDR3: CASSVSGDYNEQFF
V: TRBV6-1
J: TRBJ2-1

CDR3: CASSSTQGAGQPQHF
V: TRBV6-5
J: TRBJ1-5

CDR3: CASSGWGGGSNYGYTF
V: TRBV2
J: TRBJ1-2

CDR3: CASKGQGVTGELFF
V: TRBV19
J: TRBJ2-2

CDR3: CASSERGSGANVLTF
V: TRBV2
J: TRBJ2-6

CDR3: CASKMWDRGLDEQFF
V: TRBV27
J: TRBJ2-1

CDR3: CASSFNTGVRKLFF
V: TRBV11-2
J: TRBJ1-4